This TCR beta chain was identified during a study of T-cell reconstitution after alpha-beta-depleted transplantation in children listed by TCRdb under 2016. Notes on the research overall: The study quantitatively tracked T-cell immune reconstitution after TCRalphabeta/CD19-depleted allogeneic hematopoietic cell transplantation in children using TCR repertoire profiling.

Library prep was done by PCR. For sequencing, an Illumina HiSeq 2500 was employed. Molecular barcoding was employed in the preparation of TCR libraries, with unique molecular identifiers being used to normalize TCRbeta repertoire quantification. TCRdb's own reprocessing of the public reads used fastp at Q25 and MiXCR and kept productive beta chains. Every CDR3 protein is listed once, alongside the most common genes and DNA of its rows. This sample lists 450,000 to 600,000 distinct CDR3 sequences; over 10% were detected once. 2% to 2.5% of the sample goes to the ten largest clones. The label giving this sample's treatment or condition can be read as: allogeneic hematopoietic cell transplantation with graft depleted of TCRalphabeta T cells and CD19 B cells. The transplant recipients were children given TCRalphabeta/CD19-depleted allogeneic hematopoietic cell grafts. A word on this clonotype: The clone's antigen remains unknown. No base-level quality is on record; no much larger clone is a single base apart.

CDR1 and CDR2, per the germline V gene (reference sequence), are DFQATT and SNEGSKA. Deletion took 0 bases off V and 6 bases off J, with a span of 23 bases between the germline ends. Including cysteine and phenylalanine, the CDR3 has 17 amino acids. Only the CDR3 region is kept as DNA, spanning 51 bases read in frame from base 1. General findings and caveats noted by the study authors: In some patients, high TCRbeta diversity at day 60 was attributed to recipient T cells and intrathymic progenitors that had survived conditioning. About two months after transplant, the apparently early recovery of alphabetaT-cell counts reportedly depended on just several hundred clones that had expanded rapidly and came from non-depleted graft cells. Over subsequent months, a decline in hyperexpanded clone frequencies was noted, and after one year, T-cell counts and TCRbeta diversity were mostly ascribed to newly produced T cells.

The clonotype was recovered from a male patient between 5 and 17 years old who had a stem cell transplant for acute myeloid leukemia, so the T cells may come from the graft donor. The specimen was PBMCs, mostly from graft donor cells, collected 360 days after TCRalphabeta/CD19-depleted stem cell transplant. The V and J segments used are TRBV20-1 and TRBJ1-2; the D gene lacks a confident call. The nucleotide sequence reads TGCAGTGCTAGAGAAGGAGGAACGGCAGTCTCCCCGCATGGCTACACCTTC. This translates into CSAREGGTAVSPHGYTF.